What follows are 29 T cell receptor beta chains derived from one specimen sequenced in a study of long-term antiretroviral therapy in people with HIV. Researchers report immunoSEQ v3.0 was run at survey level. The assay was immunoSEQ multiplex PCR, and TCRdb's table has in-frame clones only and misses some. This sample has 30,000 to 35,000 clones; about 97% occur once, and the top ten carry less than 3.5%. Source: unsorted PBMCs, taken 6.9 years after starting antiretroviral therapy. Source of these receptors: a man aged 25 to 40 with HIV.

The gene calls are TRBV6-5 and TRBJ2-7, with 7 bases fitting TRBD1. The CDR3 loop spans 15 amino acids. Germline assignment: CDR1 MNHEY and CDR2 SVGAGI. Trimming took 6 bases from V and 5 from J; bases not matched to a gene: 13. DNA of the CDR3: TGTGCCAGCAGCATTAAGACAGGGATAGTCCACGAGCAGTACTTC. Translating it yields CASSIKTGIVHEQYF.

V usage is TRBV11-2 and J usage is TRBJ2-7; 8 bases match TRBD1. The V and J ends lost 1 base and 2 bases, in that order; junction bases with no gene match: 10. The CDR3 has 17 residues. Germline loops: CDR1 SGHAT, CDR2 FQNNGV. CDR3 coding DNA: TGTGCCAGCAGCTTAGGGACCCGTGAGGGACAGGCCTACGAGCAGTACTTC. Protein: CASSLGTREGQAYEQYF.

Here the CDR3 DNA reads TGTGCCAGCAGCTTATACCCGGCAGATACGCAGTATTTT. It codes for CASSLYPADTQYF. The V gene is TRBV11-3, the J gene TRBJ2-3, with D unclear. CDR3 length: 13 residues. Trimming stripped 2 bases from V and 4 bases from J, with 7 bases between. Germline assignment: CDR1 SGHNT and CDR2 YENEEA.

The genes are TRBV7-2 and TRBJ2-3; TRBD2 matches at 7 bases. CDR1 is SGHTA, CDR2 FQGNSA, per germline. The CDR3 runs to 15 residues. V shed 1 base, J shed 1 base, and the junction held 2 bases outside the gene matches. As DNA, the CDR3 is TGTGCCAGCAGCTTAGGACGGGGGGGCACAGATACGCAGTATTTT. This translates into CASSLGRGGTDTQYF.

The table lists this clone with a count of one. The rearrangement uses TRBV11-2 and TRBJ2-5, with 8 bases identical to TRBD2. Germline V gene data show CDR1 as SGHAT and CDR2 as FQNNGV. The CDR3 consists of 15 residues. The V and J ends lost 2 bases and 5 bases, in that order; junction bases with no gene match: 7. CDR3 loop: CASSLIVGGGETQYF. CDR3 nucleotides: TGTGCCAGCAGCTTAATCGTCGGGGGGGGCGAGACCCAGTACTTC. The whole variable domain, filled in from reference TRBV11-2 and TRBJ2-5, reads EAGVAQSPRYKIIEKRQSVAFWCNPISGHATLYWYQQILGQGPKLLIQFQNNGVVDDSQLPKDRFSAERLKGVDSTLKIQPAKLEDSAVYLCASSLIVGGGETQYFGPGTRLLVL.

This rearrangement joins TRBV7-2 to TRBJ1-2, with TRBD1 matching over 7 bases. The CDR3 totals 16 residues. V was pared by 0 bases and J by 2 bases, with 6 bases of the junction left unmatched. Germline CDR1 and CDR2: SGHTA and FQGNSA. CDR3 coding DNA: TGTGCCAGCAGCTTAGCCCCAAGGGGGCTCAACTATGGCTACACCTTC. Amino acids: CASSLAPRGLNYGYTF.

The chain employs TRBV5-1 and TRBJ2-7, with D uncertain. The germline V and J ends were trimmed by 1 base and 0 bases, with 11 bases remaining between them. Germline loops: CDR1 SGHRS, CDR2 YFSETQ. The CDR3 covers 15 residues. CDR3 amino acids: CASSLWAGLSYEQYF. CDR3 nucleotides: TGCGCCAGCAGCTTGTGGGCAGGCCTCTCCTACGAGCAGTACTTC.

The chain combines TRBV6-1 with TRBJ2-7; 9 nucleotides align to TRBD1. This CDR3 region has 15 residues. V shed 5 bases, J shed 6 bases, and the junction held 11 bases outside the gene matches. In germline, CDR1 is MNHNS, CDR2 SASEGT. The CDR3 region is CASSHLDRGGSEQYF. For the CDR3, the DNA is TGTGCCAGCAGTCACCTTGACAGGGGGGGGTCCGAGCAGTACTTC.

The chain is built from TRBV7-2 and TRBJ2-2; D uncertain. The CDR3 length is 14 residues. Germline-derived CDR1 and CDR2 are SGHTA and FQGNSA. The V gene lost 2 bases and the J gene lost 4 bases, with 8 bases spanning the gap. Written as DNA, the CDR3 is TGTGCCAGCAGCTTATTTCACCTCACCGGGGAGCTGTTTTTT. Its translation: CASSLFHLTGELFF.

The chain combines TRBV11-2 with TRBJ1-5; maybe TRBD1 (5 bases). V was clipped by 3 bases and J by 6 bases, with 9 bases between them. Germline V gives CDR1 SGHAT, CDR2 FQNNGV. This CDR3 region has 13 residues. The CDR3 protein is CASSLSGGQPQHF. The CDR3 coding sequence is TGTGCCAGCAGCTTGTCGGGGGGTCAGCCCCAGCATTTT.

Written as DNA, the CDR3 is TGTGCCAGCAGCTTAGGCGGGGTAGACTCTGGGGCCAACGTCCTGACTTTC. Protein: CASSLGGVDSGANVLTF. This rearrangement joins TRBV13 to TRBJ2-6; D is perhaps TRBD2 (5 bases). The CDR3 spans 17 residues. Trimming pared 0 bases from V and 0 bases from J, leaving 9 bases between. Germline lookup yields CDR1 PRHDT and CDR2 FYEKMQ (reference sequence).

The chain is built from TRBV25-1 and TRBJ1-1; 7 nucleotides agree with TRBD1. Trimming took 8 bases from V and 4 from J; bases not matched to a gene: 10. The CDR3 is made up of 14 amino acids. Germline lookup yields CDR1 MGHDK and CDR2 SYGVNS. CDR3 nucleotides: TGTGCCAGCTCCCTTCTACAGGGGATCACTGAAGCTTTCTTT. Translated: CASSLLQGITEAFF. Together with reference TRBV25-1 and TRBJ1-1, the CDR3 gives the full variable domain: EADIYQTPRYLVIGTGKKITLECSQTMGHDKMYWYQQDPGMELHLIHYSYGVNSTEKGDLSSESTVSRIRTEHFPLTLESARPSHTSQYLCASSLLQGITEAFFGQGTRLTVV.

V gene TRBV2 combines with J gene TRBJ2-7; TRBD2 is a possible D gene (7 bases). V gave up 10 bases and J gave up 6 bases, with 22 bases separating them. CDR3 size: 14 residues. Germline-derived CDR1 and CDR2 are SNHLY and FYNNEI. Here the CDR3 reads CATGGGEITLEQYF. The CDR3, as DNA: TGTGCCACTGGAGGGGGGGAAATAACGCTCGAGCAGTACTTC.

This chain uses TRBV7-3 with TRBJ2-1; D tentatively fits TRBD1 or TRBD2 (5 bases each). V was trimmed by 4 bases and J by 12 bases, leaving 28 bases between them. The CDR3 extends over 17 amino acids. Germline CDR1 reads SGHTA; CDR2 reads FQGTGA. Here the CDR3 reads CASSSRGGEVGPLGQFF. CDR3 bases: TGTGCCAGCAGCTCCCGGGGCGGTGAGGTAGGGCCTTTGGGGCAGTTCTTC.

The genes are TRBV30 and TRBJ1-1; the match to TRBD1 covers 7 bases. The germline gives CDR1 GTSNPN, CDR2 SVGIG (reference sequence). This CDR3 contains 13 residues. V dropped 3 bases and J dropped 7; count of bases not matched to a gene: 8. CDR3 sequence reads: CAWRDRTPSEAFF. In DNA, the CDR3 is TGTGCCTGGAGGGACAGGACACCTAGTGAAGCTTTCTTT.

This sequence joins TRBV5-4 and TRBJ2-2, with D uncertain. The CDR3 has 13 residues. V was cut by 4 bases and J by 8 bases, with 12 bases left in between. Germline-derived CDR1 and CDR2 are SGHNT and YYREEE (reference sequence). CDR3 nucleotide sequence: TGTGCCAGCAGCGCTCATGGTCAAGGGGAGCTGTTTTTT. This gives the protein CASSAHGQGELFF.

The chain carries TRBV6-1 and TRBJ1-1; 7 bases agree with TRBD1. V lost 10 bases and J lost 1; bases outside the gene matches: 6. From germline, CDR1 is MNHNS and CDR2 SASEGT. The length of the CDR3 is 13 residues. CDR3 residues: CAIAGTANTEAFF. DNA for the CDR3: TGTGCCATCGCCGGGACAGCGAACACTGAAGCTTTCTTT.

The V call is TRBV4-2, the J call TRBJ1-1, with a tentative D call TRBD1 (5 bases). V was trimmed by 4 bases and J by 2 bases, leaving 11 bases between them. Germline assignment: CDR1 LGHNA and CDR2 YNFKEQ. The CDR3 extends over 14 amino acids. Here the CDR3 reads CASSPEGSNTEAFF. CDR3 nucleotides: TGTGCCAGCAGCCCCGAGGGGAGCAACACTGAAGCTTTCTTT.

The genes are TRBV2 and TRBJ1-1, with D possibly matching TRBD1 (6 bases). There are 16 residues in the CDR3. The V end lost 6 bases, the J end lost 0 bases, and 17 bases lay between the germline ends. Germline V gene lookup returns CDR1 SNHLY and CDR2 FYNNEI. The CDR3 here is CASSPGTRGMNTEAFF. The CDR3, as DNA: TGTGCCAGCAGCCCCGGGACAAGGGGCATGAACACTGAAGCTTTCTTT.

This chain uses TRBV20-1 with TRBJ2-2; D perhaps matches TRBD1 (5 bases). Germline V gene data show CDR1 as DFQATT and CDR2 as SNEGSKA (reference sequence). Trimming removed 6 bases at V and 5 bases at J, with 7 bases between. CDR3 size: 11 residues. CDR3 region: CSARQTGELFF. For the CDR3, the DNA is TGCAGTGCAAGACAGACCGGGGAGCTGTTTTTT.

This chain uses TRBV5-8 with TRBJ1-1; D unclear. With 0 bases removed from V and 5 bases from J, the gap between germline ends came to 11 bases. Germline CDR1 is SGHTS and CDR2 is YDEGEE. The CDR3 loop spans 14 amino acids. CDR3 in DNA: TGTGCCAGCAGCTTGGGGATCGTGGGGACTGAAGCTTTCTTT. Translating gives CASSLGIVGTEAFF.

This CDR3 is CASSSHREVAEAFF. CDR3 nucleotides: TGTGCCAGCAGTTCCCACAGGGAAGTGGCTGAAGCTTTCTTT. The chain couples TRBV6-5 to TRBJ1-1, with D perhaps matching TRBD1 (6 bases). Germline CDR1 is MNHEY and CDR2 is SVGAGI. This CDR3 contains 14 residues. V dropped 4 bases and J dropped 6 bases, with 15 bases sitting between them.

The J gene is TRBJ2-2, the V gene TRBV9, with D possibly being TRBD1 or TRBD2 (6 bases each). Per the germline V gene, CDR1 is SGDLS and CDR2 is YYNGEE. The V end lost 3 bases, the J end lost 7 bases, and 16 bases lay between the germline ends. This CDR3 is built from 15 residues. The CDR3 is CASSGGAEPGGELFF. CDR3 nucleotide sequence: TGTGCCAGCAGCGGGGGGGCAGAGCCGGGCGGGGAGCTGTTTTTT.

This rearrangement joins TRBV7-3 to TRBJ2-3; a possible D gene is TRBD2 (7 bases). CDR3 length: 16 amino acids. V lost 5 bases, J lost 6 bases, and 21 bases lay in between. Germline CDR1 and CDR2: SGHTA and FQGTGA. The CDR3 here is CASSPLGGRAADTQYF. In DNA form, the CDR3 reads TGTGCCAGCAGCCCCTTAGGGGGGAGGGCCGCGGATACGCAGTATTTT.

J is TRBJ2-7 and V is TRBV11-2; a weak D match, TRBD2 (6 bases). The V and J ends lost 1 base and 0 bases respectively, with 10 bases between them. This CDR3 is 15 amino acids long. Germline CDR1 SGHAT, CDR2 FQNNGV. The CDR3 DNA reads TGTGCCAGCAGCTTAGTAGGAGGGAGCTCCTACGAGCAGTACTTC. It specifies CASSLVGGSSYEQYF.

The chain combines TRBV18 with TRBJ2-7; D gene unclear. CDR3 size: 14 residues. From germline, CDR1 is KGHSH and CDR2 LQKENI. Trimming removed 0 bases at V and 7 bases at J, with 13 bases between. For the CDR3, the DNA is TGTGCCAGCTCACCACCGTCCTCGTTGGGAGAGCAGTACTTC. This encodes CASSPPSSLGEQYF.

The chain recombines TRBV7-9 with TRBJ1-5; D remains ambiguous. The V and J ends lost 6 bases and 6 bases respectively, with 9 bases between them. Germline loops: CDR1 SEHNR, CDR2 FQNEAQ (reference sequence). This CDR3 region has 12 residues. The CDR3 is CASSYGSQPQHF. The CDR3 DNA follows: TGTGCCAGCAGTTATGGGAGTCAGCCCCAGCATTTT.

The chain recombines TRBV6-5 with TRBJ2-1, with 8 bases matching TRBD2. The V segment lost 7 bases and the J segment 9 bases; nucleotides outside the gene matches: 5. The CDR3 sequence is 12 residues long. Germline V gene lookup returns CDR1 MNHEY and CDR2 SVGAGI. CDR3 bases: TGTGCCAGCAAATCCCTAGCGGGTGAGCAGTTCTTC. Amino acid sequence: CASKSLAGEQFF.

This CDR3 reads CASSSGPKRETQYF. The CDR3, as DNA: TGTGCCAGCAGCTCTGGACCCAAACGAGAGACCCAGTACTTC. The chain employs TRBV6-1 and TRBJ2-5; D remains ambiguous. Germline CDR1 reads MNHNS; CDR2 reads SASEGT. V lost 6 bases, J lost 4 bases, and 15 bases lay in between. This CDR3 has 14 residues.